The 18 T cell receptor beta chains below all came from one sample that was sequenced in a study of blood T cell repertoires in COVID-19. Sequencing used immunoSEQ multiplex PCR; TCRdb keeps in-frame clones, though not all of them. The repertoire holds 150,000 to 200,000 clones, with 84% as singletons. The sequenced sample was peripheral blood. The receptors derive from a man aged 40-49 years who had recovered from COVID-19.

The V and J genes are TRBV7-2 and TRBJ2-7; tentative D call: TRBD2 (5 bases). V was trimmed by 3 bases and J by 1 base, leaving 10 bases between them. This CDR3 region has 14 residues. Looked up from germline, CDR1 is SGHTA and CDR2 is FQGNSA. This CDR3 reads CASSFLAGSYEQYF. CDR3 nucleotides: TGTGCCAGCAGCTTTCTAGCTGGTTCCTACGAGCAGTACTTC.

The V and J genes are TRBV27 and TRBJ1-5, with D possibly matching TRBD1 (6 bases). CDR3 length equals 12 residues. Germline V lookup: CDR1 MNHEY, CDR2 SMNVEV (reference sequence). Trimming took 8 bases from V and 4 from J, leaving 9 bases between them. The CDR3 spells CASSTGNQPQHF. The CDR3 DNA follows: TGTGCCAGCTCAACAGGGAATCAGCCCCAGCATTTT.

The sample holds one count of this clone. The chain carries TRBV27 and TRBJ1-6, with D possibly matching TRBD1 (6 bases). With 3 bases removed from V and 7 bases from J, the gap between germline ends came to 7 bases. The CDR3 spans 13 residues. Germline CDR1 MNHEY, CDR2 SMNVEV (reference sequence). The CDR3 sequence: CASSLDSNSPLHF. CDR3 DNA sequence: TGTGCCAGCAGTTTGGACAGCAATTCACCCCTCCACTTT.

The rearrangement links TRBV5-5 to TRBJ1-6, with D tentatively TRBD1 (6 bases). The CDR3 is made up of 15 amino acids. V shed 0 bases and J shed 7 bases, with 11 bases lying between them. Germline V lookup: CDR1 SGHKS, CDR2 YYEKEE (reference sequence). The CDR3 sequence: CASSLDGGANSPLHF. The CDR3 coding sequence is TGTGCCAGCAGCTTGGATGGGGGCGCAAATTCACCCCTCCACTTT.

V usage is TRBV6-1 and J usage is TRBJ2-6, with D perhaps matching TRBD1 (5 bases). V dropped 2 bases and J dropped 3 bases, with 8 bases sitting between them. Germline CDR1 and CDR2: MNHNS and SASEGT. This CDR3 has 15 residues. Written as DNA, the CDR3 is TGTGCCAGCAGTGAATTGGGGCTTGGGGCCAACGTCCTGACTTTC. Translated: CASSELGLGANVLTF.

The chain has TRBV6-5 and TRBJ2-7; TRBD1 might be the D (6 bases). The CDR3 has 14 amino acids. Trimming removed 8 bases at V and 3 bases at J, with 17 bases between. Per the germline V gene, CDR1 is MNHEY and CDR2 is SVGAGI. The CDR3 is CASSRQDGLYEQYF. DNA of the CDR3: TGTGCCAGCTCTCGACAGGACGGACTCTACGAGCAGTACTTC.

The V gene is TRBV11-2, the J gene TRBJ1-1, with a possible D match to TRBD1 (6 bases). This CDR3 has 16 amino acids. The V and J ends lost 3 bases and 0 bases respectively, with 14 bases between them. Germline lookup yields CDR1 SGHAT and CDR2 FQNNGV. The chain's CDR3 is CASSLADSKMNTEAFF. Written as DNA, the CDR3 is TGTGCCAGCAGCTTGGCGGACAGTAAAATGAACACTGAAGCTTTCTTT.

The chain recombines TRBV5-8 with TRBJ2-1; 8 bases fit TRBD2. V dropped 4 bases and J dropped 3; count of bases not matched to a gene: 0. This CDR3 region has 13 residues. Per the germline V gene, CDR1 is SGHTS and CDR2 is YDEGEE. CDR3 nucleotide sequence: TGTGCCAGCAGCGGGACTAGCTACAATGAGCAGTTCTTC. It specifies CASSGTSYNEQFF.

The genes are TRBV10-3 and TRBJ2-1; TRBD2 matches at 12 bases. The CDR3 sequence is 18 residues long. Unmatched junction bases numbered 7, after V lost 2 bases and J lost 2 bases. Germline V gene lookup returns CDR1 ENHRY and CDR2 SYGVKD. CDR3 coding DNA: TGTGCCATCAGTGAGGCGTGGACTAGCGGGATGACCTACAATGAGCAGTTCTTC. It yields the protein CAISEAWTSGMTYNEQFF.

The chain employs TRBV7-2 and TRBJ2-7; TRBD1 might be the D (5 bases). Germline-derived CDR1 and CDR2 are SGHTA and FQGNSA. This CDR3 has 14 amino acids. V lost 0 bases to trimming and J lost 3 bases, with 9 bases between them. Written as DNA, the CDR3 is TGTGCCAGCAGCTTAGCGGGGCATCTCTACGAGCAGTACTTC. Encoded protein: CASSLAGHLYEQYF.

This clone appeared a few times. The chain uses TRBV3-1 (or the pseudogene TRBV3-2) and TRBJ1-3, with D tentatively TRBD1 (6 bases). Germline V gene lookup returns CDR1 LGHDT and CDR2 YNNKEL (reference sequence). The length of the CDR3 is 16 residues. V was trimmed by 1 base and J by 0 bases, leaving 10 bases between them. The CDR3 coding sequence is TGTGCCAGCAGCCAAGGACCAGGGGCCTCTGGAAACACCATATATTTT. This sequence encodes CASSQGPGASGNTIYF.

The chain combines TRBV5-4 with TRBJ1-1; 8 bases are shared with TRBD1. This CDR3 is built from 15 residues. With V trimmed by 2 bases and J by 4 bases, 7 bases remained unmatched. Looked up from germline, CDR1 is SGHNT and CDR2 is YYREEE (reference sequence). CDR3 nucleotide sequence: TGTGCCAGCAGCTTTCTGACAGGGGCCCTCACTGAAGCTTTCTTT. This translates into CASSFLTGALTEAFF.

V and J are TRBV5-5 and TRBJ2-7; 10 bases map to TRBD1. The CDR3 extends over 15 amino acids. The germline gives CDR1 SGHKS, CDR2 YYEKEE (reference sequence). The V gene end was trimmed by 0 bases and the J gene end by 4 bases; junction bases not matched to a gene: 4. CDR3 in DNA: TGTGCCAGCAGCTTGGCCGGGACAGGGGAATACGAGCAGTACTTC. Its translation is CASSLAGTGEYEQYF.

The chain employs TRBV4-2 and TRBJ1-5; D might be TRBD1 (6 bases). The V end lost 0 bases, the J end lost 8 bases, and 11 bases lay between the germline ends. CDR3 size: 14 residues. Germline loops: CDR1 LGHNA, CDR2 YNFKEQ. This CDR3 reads CASSQDRQEKPQHF. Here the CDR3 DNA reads TGTGCCAGCAGCCAAGATCGACAGGAGAAGCCCCAGCATTTT.

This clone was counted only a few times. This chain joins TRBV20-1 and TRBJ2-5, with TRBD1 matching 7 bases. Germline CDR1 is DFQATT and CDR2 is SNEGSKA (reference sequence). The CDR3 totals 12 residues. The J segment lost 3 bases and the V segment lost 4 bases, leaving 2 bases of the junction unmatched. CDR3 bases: TGCAGTGCTACTGACAGGGAAGAGACCCAGTACTTC. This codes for CSATDREETQYF.

The CDR3 nucleotides read TGTGCCAGCAGCTTACTGGACAGGGGTACAGGAAACACCATATATTTT. Its translation is CASSLLDRGTGNTIYF. The rearrangement uses TRBV7-8 and TRBJ1-3, with 9 positions matching TRBD1. The germline CDR1 and CDR2 sequences are SGHVS and FQNEAQ. This CDR3 has 16 residues. The ends lost 2 bases at V and 4 bases at J; junction bases unmatched: 6.

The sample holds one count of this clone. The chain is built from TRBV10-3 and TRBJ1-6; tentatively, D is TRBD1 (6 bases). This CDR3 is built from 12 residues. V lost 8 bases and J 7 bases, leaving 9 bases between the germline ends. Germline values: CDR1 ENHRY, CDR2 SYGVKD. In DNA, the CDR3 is TGTGCCATCGGGACAACGAATTCACCCCTCCACTTT. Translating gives CAIGTTNSPLHF.

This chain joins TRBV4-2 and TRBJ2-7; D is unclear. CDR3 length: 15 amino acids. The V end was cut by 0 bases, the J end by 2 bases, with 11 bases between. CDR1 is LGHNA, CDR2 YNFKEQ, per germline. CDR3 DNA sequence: TGTGCCAGCAGCCAAGATCAACGTTCTACCTACGAGCAGTACTTC. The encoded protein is CASSQDQRSTYEQYF.